This T cell receptor (beta chain) emerged from a study of identical twins. This clonotype has a handful of counts. The antigen remains undetermined. Healthy Caucasians were all of the donors. Template switching created a universal primer site, and the cDNA included unique molecular identifiers. TCRdb used MiXCR to reprocess the 5' RACE reads, holding one entry per CDR3 protein. This table holds about 720,000 distinct CDR3 sequences, roughly 8% found once. Study-wide points: Beta out-of-frame sequences showed weaker excess twin sharing.

Separately, the same data were catalogued under a study of yellow fever vaccine responses in identical twins.

This receptor was identified in a young woman in good health. Sequencing used PBMCs.

For the CDR3, the DNA is TGCAGTGCAGAAATGGGGGACCGTGAAGTTGATGAGCAGTTCTTC. Its protein is CSAEMGDREVDEQFF. This chain uses TRBV20-1 with TRBJ2-1; D is tentatively TRBD1 or TRBD2 (5 bases each). Germline V gene sequence: CDR1 DFQATT, CDR2 SNEGSKA (reference sequence). This CDR3 region has 15 residues. Between the trimmed V and J ends, which lost 6 bases and 8 bases, there was a span of 23 bases.